This T cell receptor beta chain derives from a study of cytomegalovirus exposure and HLA in healthy donors. General study findings and limits: It was assumed in the presence/absence analyses that sequencing depth was roughly uniform across donors. A later analysis reportedly identified an Asian-associated ancestry cluster as carrying fewer N-insertions than the roughly 600-donor mean. The study found most TCR sequences rare, yet found some public TCRs in many donors.

With respect to this clone: No antigen is known for it.

CDR1 and CDR2 (germline): SGHVS, FNYEAQ. V lost 0 bases and J 6 bases, leaving 12 bases between the germline ends. CDR3 size: 15 residues. Use of 60 Vbeta and 13 Jbeta primers characterized the PCR. The data were produced by immunoSEQ multiplex PCR, yet TCRdb's version contains in-frame clones alone and is incomplete. This sample has about 160,000 clones, with over 70% found just once. The rearrangement joins TRBV7-6 to TRBJ2-1, with D maybe TRBD2 (7 bases). What was sequenced was PBMCs. The sequence was collected from a woman aged 45-65 years in good health and CMV-seropositive. CDR3 DNA: TGTGCCAGCAGCTTAGCAGAAAGGGGGGGCAATGAGCAGTTCTTC. As protein: CASSLAERGGNEQFF.